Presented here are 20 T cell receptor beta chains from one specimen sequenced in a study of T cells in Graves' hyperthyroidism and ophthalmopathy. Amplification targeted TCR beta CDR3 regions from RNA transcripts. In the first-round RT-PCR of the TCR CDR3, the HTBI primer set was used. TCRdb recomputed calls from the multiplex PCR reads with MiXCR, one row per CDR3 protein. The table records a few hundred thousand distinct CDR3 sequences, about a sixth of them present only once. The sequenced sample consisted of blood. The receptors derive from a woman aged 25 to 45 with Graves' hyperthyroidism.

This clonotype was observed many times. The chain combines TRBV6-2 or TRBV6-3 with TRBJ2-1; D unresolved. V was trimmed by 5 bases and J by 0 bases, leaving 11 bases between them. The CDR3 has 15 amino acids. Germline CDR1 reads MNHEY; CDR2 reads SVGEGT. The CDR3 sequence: CASSTYLDSYNEQFF. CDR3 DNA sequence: TGTGCCAGCAGTACTTACCTCGACTCCTACAATGAGCAGTTCTTC.

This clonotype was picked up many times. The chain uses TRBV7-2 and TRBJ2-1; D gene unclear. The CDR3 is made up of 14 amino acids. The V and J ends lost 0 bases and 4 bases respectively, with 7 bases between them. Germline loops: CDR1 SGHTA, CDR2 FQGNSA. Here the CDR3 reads CASSLAVRYNEQFF. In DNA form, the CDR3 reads TGTGCCAGCAGCTTAGCGGTCAGATACAATGAGCAGTTCTTC.

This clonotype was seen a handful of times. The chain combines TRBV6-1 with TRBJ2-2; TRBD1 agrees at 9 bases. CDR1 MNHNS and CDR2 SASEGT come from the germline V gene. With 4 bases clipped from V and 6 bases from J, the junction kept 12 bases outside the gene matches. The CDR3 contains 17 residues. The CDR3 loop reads CASSGGRRDREAGELFF. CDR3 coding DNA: TGTGCCAGCAGTGGGGGTCGCCGGGACAGGGAAGCCGGGGAGCTGTTTTTT.

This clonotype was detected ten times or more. CDR3 residues: CASSYQMNTEAFF. The CDR3 bases are TGTGCCAGCAGTTACCAGATGAACACTGAAGCTTTCTTT. V usage is TRBV6-5 and J usage is TRBJ1-1; D call uncertain. The length of the CDR3 is 13 residues. In germline, CDR1 is MNHEY, CDR2 SVGAGI. Trimming took off 2 bases at V and 0 bases at J, with 4 bases between the two ends.

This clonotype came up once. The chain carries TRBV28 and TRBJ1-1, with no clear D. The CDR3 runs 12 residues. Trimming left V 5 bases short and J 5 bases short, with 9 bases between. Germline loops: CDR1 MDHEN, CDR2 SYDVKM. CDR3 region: CASSRSWTEAFF. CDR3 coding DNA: TGTGCCAGCAGTCGGTCGTGGACTGAAGCTTTCTTT. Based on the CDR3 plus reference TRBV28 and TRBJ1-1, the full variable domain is DVKVTQSSRYLVKRTGEKVFLECVQDMDHENMFWYRQDPGLGLRLIYFSYDVKMKEKGDIPEGYSVSREKKERFSLILESASTNQTSMYLCASSRSWTEAFFGQGTRLTVV.

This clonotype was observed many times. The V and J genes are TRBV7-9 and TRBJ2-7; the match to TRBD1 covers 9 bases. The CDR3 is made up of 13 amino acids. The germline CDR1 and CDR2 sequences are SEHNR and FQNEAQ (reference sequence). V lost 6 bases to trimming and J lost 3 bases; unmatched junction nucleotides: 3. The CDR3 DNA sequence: TGTGCCAGCAGGCAGACAGGGGGCTACGAGCAGTACTTC. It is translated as CASRQTGGYEQYF.

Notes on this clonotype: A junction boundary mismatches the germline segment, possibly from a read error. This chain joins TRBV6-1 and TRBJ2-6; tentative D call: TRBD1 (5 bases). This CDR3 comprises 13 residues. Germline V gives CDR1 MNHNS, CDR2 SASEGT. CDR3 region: CASESSGANVPTF. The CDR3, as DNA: TGTGCCAGCGAGAGCTCTGGGGCCAACGTCCCGACTTTC.

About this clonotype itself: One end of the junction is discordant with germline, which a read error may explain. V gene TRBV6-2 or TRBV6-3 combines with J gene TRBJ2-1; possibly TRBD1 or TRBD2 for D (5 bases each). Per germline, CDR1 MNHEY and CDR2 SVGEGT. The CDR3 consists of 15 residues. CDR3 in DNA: TGTGCCAGCAGTTATATTCGGGACCGACAAAATGGGCAGTTCTTC. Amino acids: CASSYIRDRQNGQFF.

The CDR3 is CASTRAGGGDEQFF. As DNA, the CDR3 is TGTGCCAGCACCAGAGCGGGAGGAGGCGATGAGCAGTTCTTC. The V and J genes are TRBV7-2 and TRBJ2-1, with 9 bases lining up with TRBD2. This CDR3 comprises 14 residues. Germline V gene sequence: CDR1 SGHTA, CDR2 FQGNSA. V dropped 7 bases and J dropped 8; count of bases not matched to a gene: 9.

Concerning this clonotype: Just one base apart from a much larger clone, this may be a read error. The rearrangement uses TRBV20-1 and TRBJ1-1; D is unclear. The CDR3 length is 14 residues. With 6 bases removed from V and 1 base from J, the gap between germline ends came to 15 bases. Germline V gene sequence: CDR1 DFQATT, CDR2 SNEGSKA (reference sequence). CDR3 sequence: CSAQRLEANTEAFF. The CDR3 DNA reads TGCAGTGCCCAGCGATTGGAGGCGAACACTGAAGCTTTCTTT.

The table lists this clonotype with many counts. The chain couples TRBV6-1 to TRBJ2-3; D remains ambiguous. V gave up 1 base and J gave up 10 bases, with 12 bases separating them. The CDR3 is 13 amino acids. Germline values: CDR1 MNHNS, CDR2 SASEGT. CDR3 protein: CASSEVSPVAQYF. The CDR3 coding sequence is TGTGCCAGCAGTGAAGTGAGCCCCGTCGCGCAGTATTTT.

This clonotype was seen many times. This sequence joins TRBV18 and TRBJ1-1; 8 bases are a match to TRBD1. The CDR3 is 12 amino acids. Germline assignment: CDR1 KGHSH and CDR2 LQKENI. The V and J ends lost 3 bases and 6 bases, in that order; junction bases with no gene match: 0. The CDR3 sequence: CASSPDRAEAFF. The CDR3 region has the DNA TGTGCCAGCTCACCGGACAGGGCTGAAGCTTTCTTT.

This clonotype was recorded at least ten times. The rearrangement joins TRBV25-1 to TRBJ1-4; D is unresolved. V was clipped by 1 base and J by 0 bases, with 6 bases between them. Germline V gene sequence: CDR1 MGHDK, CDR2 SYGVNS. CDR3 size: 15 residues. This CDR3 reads CASSEWGATNEKLFF. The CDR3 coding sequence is TGTGCCAGCAGTGAATGGGGAGCAACTAATGAAAAACTGTTTTTT.

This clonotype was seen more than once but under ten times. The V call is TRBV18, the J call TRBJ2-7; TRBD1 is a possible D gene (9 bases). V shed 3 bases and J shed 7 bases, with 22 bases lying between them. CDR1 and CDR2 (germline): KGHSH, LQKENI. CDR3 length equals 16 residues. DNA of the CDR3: TGTGCCAGCTCACCCCAGGCGCATAGCGGGACAGGGGAGCAGTACTTC. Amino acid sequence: CASSPQAHSGTGEQYF.

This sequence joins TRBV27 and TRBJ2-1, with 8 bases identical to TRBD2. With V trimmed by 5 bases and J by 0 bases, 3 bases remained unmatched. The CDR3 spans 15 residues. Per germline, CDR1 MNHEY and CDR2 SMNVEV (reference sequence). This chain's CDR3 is CASSELAVSYNEQFF. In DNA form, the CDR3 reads TGTGCCAGCAGTGAACTAGCGGTCTCCTACAATGAGCAGTTCTTC.

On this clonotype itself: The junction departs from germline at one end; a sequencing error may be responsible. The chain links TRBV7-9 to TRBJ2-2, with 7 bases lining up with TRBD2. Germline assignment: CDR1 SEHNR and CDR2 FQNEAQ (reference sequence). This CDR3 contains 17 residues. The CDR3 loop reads CASGLASAGELAGELFF. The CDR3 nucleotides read TGTGCCAGCGGCTTAGCTAGTGCGGGAGAGCTCGCCGGGGAGCTGTTTTTT.

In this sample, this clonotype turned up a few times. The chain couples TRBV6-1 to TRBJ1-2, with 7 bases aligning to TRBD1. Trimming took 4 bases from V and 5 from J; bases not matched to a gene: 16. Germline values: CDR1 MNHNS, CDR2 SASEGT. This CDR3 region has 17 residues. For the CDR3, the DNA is TGTGCCAGCAGTGGCACGCTGACAGGGAATATCGAATATGGCTACACCTTC. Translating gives CASSGTLTGNIEYGYTF.

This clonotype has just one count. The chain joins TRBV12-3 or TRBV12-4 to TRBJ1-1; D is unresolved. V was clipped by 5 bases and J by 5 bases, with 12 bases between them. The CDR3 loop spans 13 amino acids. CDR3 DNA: TGTGCCAGCAGTGACCCCCTCGGAACTGAAGCTTTCTTT. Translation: CASSDPLGTEAFF.

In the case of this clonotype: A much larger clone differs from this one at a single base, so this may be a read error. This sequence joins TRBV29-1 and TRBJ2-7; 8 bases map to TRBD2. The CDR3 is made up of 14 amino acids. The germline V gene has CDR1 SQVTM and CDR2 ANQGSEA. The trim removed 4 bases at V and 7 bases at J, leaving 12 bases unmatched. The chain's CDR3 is CSVAAGVGGGEQYF. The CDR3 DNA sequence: TGCAGCGTTGCAGCGGGAGTTGGGGGTGGTGAGCAGTACTTC.

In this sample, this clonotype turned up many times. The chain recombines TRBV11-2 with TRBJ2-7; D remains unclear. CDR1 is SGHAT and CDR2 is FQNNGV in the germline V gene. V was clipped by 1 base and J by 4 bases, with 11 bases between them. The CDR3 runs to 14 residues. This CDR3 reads CASSLGEAVYEQYF. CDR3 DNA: TGTGCCAGCAGCTTAGGCGAGGCAGTTTACGAGCAGTACTTC.